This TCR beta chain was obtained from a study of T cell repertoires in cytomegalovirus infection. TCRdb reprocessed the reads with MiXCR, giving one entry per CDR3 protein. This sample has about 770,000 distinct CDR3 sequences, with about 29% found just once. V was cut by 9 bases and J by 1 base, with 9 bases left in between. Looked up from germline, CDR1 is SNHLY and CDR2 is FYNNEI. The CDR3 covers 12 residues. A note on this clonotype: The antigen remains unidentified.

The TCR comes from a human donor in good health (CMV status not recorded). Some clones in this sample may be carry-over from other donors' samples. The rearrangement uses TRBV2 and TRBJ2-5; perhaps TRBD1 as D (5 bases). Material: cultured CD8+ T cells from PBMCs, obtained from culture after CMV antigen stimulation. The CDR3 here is CARRQFQETQYF. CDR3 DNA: TGTGCCAGGCGACAGTTCCAAGAGACCCAGTACTTC.